The entry below gives a single T cell receptor (beta chain) sequence along with its context. Antigen: not known. A single record per CDR3 protein comes from TCRdb applying MiXCR to the RT-PCR reads. The sample records about 700,000 distinct CDR3 sequences, around 14% being singletons. Germline V CDR1 and CDR2: SEHNR, FQNEAQ (reference sequence). The CDR3 runs to 14 residues. The V end lost 5 bases, the J end lost 3 bases, and 12 bases lay between the germline ends. This sample is part of a study of response to subunit inactivated influenza vaccine. General observations from the study: Authors suggested each seasonal influenza vaccination recruits few new T cells.

The chain recombines TRBV7-9 with TRBJ2-3; tentatively, D is TRBD2 (5 bases). Here the sequenced sample was PBMCs from blood, taken 14 days before vaccination. This TCR derives from a man between 50 and 59 years old who received an inactivated influenza vaccine. CDR3 nucleotide sequence: TGTGCCAGCAGCAACATCGGCGGGACAGATACGCAGTATTTT. This translates into CASSNIGGTDTQYF.